This T cell receptor (beta chain) was observed in a study of T-cell memory formation after mild COVID-19. Across the whole study: In these data, TCR clusters were largely donor specific.

The study, taken as a whole, reports: A second wave expanding day 15 to 37 was CD4+-biased; contracting clones were balanced. Shrinking CD4+ clones were chiefly CM and EM; CD8+ ones were chiefly EMRA. That cross-reactive memory joined was suggested by some responding clones appearing in pre-infection memory.

For this clonotype: Its antigen is as yet unknown.

TCRdb re-derived calls from the 5' RACE reads in MiXCR, one entry per CDR3 protein. The sample consists of 150,000 to 200,000 distinct CDR3 sequences, roughly 10% of them appearing once. This CDR3 has 14 residues. The V and J ends lost 4 bases and 5 bases respectively, with 14 bases between them. Germline-derived CDR1 and CDR2 are SGHAT and FQNNGV. Source material: PBMCs or a T cell subset sorted from them (not recorded which). The chain is built from TRBV11-2 and TRBJ2-5; D possibly uses TRBD1 or TRBD2 (5 bases each). This TCR came from a young man who had mild COVID-19 (a few samples of this study predate the infection). Cell type and time point are not known. The CDR3 coding sequence is TGTGCCAGCAGCTCATTAGGGGTAGCGGAGACCCAGTACTTC. Amino acids: CASSSLGVAETQYF.